This entry describes one T cell receptor (beta chain). The data were taken from a study of T cell responses to AZD1222 COVID-19 vaccine. This CDR3 spans 15 amino acids. The ends were cut back, 1 base at V and 1 base at J, with 11 bases in the middle. CDR1 is SGHRS, CDR2 YFSETQ, per germline. Repertoires were generated with immunoSEQ multiplex PCR, while TCRdb's copy carries only in-frame clones and drops some. The table shows about 100,000 clones, with about 93% occurring only once. The clonotype comes from an adult in good health. This chain joins TRBV5-1 and TRBJ1-1; D unclear. The sample in question was peripheral blood, obtained on day 0 of AZD1222 vaccination. The chain's CDR3 is CASSLRENTNTEAFF. The CDR3 DNA reads TGCGCCAGCAGCTTGCGAGAGAACACGAACACTGAAGCTTTCTTT.